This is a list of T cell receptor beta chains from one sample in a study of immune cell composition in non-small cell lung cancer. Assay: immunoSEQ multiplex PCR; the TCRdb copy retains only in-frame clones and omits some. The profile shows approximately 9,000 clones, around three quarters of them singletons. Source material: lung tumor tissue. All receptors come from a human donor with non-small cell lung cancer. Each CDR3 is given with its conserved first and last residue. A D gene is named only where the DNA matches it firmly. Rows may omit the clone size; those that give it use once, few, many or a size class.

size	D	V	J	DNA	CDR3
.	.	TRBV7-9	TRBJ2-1	TGTGCCAGCAGCTTAAGAGAGGGGGTGGACTACAATGAGCAGTTCTTC	CASSLREGVDYNEQFF
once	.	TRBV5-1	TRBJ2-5	TGCGCCAGCAGGTTCCAGCAAGAGACCCAGTACTTC	CASRFQQETQYF
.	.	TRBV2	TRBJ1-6	TGTGCCAGCAGTGGGGCGAAAGGTTCACCCCTCCACTTT	CASSGAKGSPLHF
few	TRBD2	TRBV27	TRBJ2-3	TGTGCCAGCAGAAAGGGACTAGCTGCAGATACGCAGTATTTT	CASRKGLAADTQYF
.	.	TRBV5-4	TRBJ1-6	TGTGCCAGCAGCTTGACAGGAAACCTTAATTCACCCCTCCACTTT	CASSLTGNLNSPLHF
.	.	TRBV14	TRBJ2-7	TGTGCCAGCAGCCAAGCCGAAGGGAGGCAGTACTTC	CASSQAEGRQYF
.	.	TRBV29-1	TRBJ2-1	TGCAGCGTTATTACAGGGCCTATTACCTACAATGAGCAGTTCTTC	CSVITGPITYNEQFF
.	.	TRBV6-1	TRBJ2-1	TGTGCCAGCGAGGGGAACAATGAGCAGTTCTTC	CASEGNNEQFF
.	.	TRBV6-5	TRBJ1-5	TGTGCCAGCAGTCGGACCGATAGCAATCAGCCCCAGCATTTT	CASSRTDSNQPQHF
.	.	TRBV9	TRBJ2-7	TGTGCCAGCAGCCCCTGGGGCATCCCTTACGAGCAGTACTTC	CASSPWGIPYEQYF
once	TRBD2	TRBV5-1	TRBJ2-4	TGCGCCAGCAGCTTGGCCCGCGGGAGGGGGGACATTCAGTACTTC	CASSLARGRGDIQYF
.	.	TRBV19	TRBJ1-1	TGTGCCAGTACTCCGGGTAGTCCGAACACTGAAGCTTTCTTT	CASTPGSPNTEAFF
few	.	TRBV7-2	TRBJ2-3	TGTGCCAGCAGCTTAGGGACTAGCACAGATACGCAGTATTTT	CASSLGTSTDTQYF
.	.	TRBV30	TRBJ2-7	TGTGCCTGGATGGACGACGAGCAGTACTTC	CAWMDDEQYF